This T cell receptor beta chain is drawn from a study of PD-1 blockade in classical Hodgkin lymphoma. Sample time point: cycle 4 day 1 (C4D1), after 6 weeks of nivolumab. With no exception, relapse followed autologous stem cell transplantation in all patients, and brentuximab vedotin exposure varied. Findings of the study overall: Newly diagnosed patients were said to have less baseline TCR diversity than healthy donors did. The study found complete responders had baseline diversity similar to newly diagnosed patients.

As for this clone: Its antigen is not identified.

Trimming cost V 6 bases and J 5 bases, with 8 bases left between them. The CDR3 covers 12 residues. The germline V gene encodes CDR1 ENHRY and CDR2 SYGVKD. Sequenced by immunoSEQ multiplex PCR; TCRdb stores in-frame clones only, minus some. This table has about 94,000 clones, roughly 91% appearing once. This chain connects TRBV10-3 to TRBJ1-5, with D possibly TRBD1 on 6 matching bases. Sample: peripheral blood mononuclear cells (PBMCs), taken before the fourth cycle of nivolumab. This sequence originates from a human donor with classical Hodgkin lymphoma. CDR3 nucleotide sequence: TGTGCCATCAGCAACAGGGATCAGCCCCAGCATTTT. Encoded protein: CAISNRDQPQHF.